The T cell receptor (beta chain) described here comes from a study (dated by TCRdb to the mid-2010s). Regarding the research as a whole: The study examined whether tumor-infiltrating Tregs in breast cancer are drawn from blood Tregs or arise in situ by conversion from other CD4+ T cell subsets.

Cells that were CD4+CD25+CD127-/low were isolated as Tregs. Tregs, naive and memory CD4+ T cells from tumor, blood and ipsilateral draining lymph nodes of about five breast cancer patients underwent full-length TCR alpha and beta sequencing. Tumor tissue and lymph nodes obtained from ipsilateral axillary dissection were perfused with PBS, minced and then digested with collagenase I and hyaluronidase. Ficoll density gradient centrifugation was used to isolate mononuclear cells from either lymph nodes or less than 55 ml of peripheral blood. Sorted cell populations were confirmed by FACS to exceed 90% purity. The paper as a whole reports these results and caveats: Tumor memory CD4+ T cell TCR gene usage clustered with blood and lymph node memory CD4+ cells and lymph node naive CD4+ cells. The validation in the larger cohort was limited to a single TCR beta V-J rearrangement instead of whole repertoires. The TCR alpha and beta sequences of tumor-infiltrating Tregs showed the greatest overlap with tumor naive CD4+ T cells, followed by blood naive CD4+ T cells.

Full-length TCR variable regions were amplified by 5' RACE PCR with constant-region reverse primers, and semi-nested PCR with Nested Universal Primer A was subsequently performed. Using the ReliaPrep RNA Cell Miniprep System, total RNA was extracted, and the SMARTer RACE 5'/3' Kit was then used to reverse transcribe the RNA into 5'RACE-ready cDNA. An Illumina MiSeq was used to sequence the full-length TCR alpha and beta libraries, which had been barcoded with multiplex adaptors. The published analysis was carried out like this. For each of nine subset-tissue groups, sequencing data from the five patients were combined, and the groups were compared by unsupervised clustering of TCR gene usage. The Morisita-Horn index was used to calculate repertoire similarity, with shared sequences weighted according to their contribution to each repertoire. TCRdb trimmed the raw reads at Q25, called clones with MiXCR and kept productive beta chains. CDR3 protein duplicates are merged, each entry listing the most common genes and DNA. TCRdb, not the authors, supplied the V and J calls. The sample table records about 43,000 distinct CDR3 sequences; about a fifth of these occur just once. 3.5% to 4.5% of the sample belongs to the ten largest clones.

V ends up 6 bases short and J 4 bases short, with an unmatched junction base count of 5. Its CDR3 holds 14 amino acids, cysteine through phenylalanine. Only the CDR3 region is kept as DNA, spanning 42 bases read in frame from base 1. From a lookup of the germline V gene (reference sequence), CDR1 and CDR2 are DFQATT and SNEGSKA. A note on this clonotype: Its antigen remains undetermined. The sample holds no much larger clone one base away, and base qualities are not on file.

The source of this sequence is a female donor with breast cancer. The sequence joins TRBV20-1 to TRBJ2-1, and 11 junction bases match TRBD2. The material sequenced was Tregs sorted from a lymph node. The sequenced DNA is TGCAGTGCCTTGAGACTAGCGGGGTACAATGAGCAGTTCTTC. Its translation reads: CSALRLAGYNEQFF.